This TCR beta chain derives from a study of response to subunit inactivated influenza vaccine. MiXCR was run by TCRdb on the RT-PCR reads, yielding one entry per CDR3 protein. The sample comprises fewer than 250,000 distinct CDR3 sequences, around an eighth of which are singletons, and approximately 25% rests with the top ten. V was shortened by 3 bases and J by 3 bases, with 12 bases between the two germline ends. The CDR3 is made up of 14 amino acids. Germline V gene sequence: CDR1 SEHNR, CDR2 FQNEAQ (reference sequence). This TCR derives from a man aged 50 or older who received an inactivated influenza vaccine. The chain uses TRBV7-9 and TRBJ2-7; D is perhaps TRBD2 (6 bases). The sequenced sample was CD8+ T cells sorted from PBMCs, obtained approximately 5 days after vaccination. The CDR3 nucleotides are TGTGCCAGCAGCTTTGGGGGGAACGGCTACGAGCAGTACTTC. This codes for CASSFGGNGYEQYF. The complete variable domain, with remaining parts taken from reference TRBV7-9 and TRBJ2-7, reads DTGVSQNPRHKITKRGQNVTFRCDPISEHNRLYWYRQTLGQGPEFLTYFQNEAQLEKSRLLSDRFSAERPKGSFSTLEIQRTEQGDSAMYLCASSFGGNGYEQYFGPGTRLTVT.